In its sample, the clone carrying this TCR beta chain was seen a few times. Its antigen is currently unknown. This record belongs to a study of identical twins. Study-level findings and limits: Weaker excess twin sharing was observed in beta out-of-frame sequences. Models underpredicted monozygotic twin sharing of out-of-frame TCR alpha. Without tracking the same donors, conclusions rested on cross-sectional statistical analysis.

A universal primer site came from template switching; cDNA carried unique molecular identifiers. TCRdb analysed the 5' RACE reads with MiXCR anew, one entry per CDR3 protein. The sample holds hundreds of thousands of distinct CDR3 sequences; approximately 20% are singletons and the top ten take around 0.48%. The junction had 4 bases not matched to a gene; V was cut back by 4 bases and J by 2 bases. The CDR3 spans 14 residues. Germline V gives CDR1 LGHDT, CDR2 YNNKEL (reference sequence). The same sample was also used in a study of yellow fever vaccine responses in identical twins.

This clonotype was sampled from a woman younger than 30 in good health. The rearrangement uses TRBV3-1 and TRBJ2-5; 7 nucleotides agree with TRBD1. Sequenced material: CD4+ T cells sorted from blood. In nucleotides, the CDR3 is TGTGCCAGCAGCCGGGACAGAGCACAAGAGACCCAGTACTTC. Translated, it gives CASSRDRAQETQYF.